The 31 T cell receptor beta chains below all came from one sample that was sequenced in a study of T cell responses to AZD1222 COVID-19 vaccine. Sequencing was performed with immunoSEQ multiplex PCR; in TCRdb, only in-frame clones are kept and a portion is missing. The sample has around 160,000 clones, around 91% seen once; the top ten hold 4% to 6%. This material consisted of peripheral blood, taken on day 0 of AZD1222 vaccination. These receptors all come from an adult in good health.

V gene TRBV4-3 combines with J gene TRBJ2-7, with no clear D. CDR1 and CDR2 (germline): LGHNA, YSLEER. V was clipped by 4 bases and J by 6 bases, with 13 bases between them. The CDR3 runs 13 residues. The CDR3 is CASSPSRGFEQYF. CDR3 coding DNA: TGCGCCAGCAGCCCCTCTCGTGGGTTCGAGCAGTACTTC.

The chain joins TRBV7-2 to TRBJ1-5; a possible D gene is TRBD1 (5 bases). V was trimmed by 0 bases and J by 3 bases, leaving 12 bases between them. This CDR3 region has 16 residues. The germline V gene has CDR1 SGHTA and CDR2 FQGNSA. CDR3 DNA sequence: TGTGCCAGCAGCTTAGCAGGGTACGGGGCCAATCAGCCCCAGCATTTT. Translating gives CASSLAGYGANQPQHF.

The rearrangement links TRBV9 to TRBJ2-3; the match to TRBD2 covers 10 bases. The CDR3 covers 18 residues. The germline CDR1 and CDR2 sequences are SGDLS and YYNGEE. Trimming took 0 bases from V and 1 from J; bases not matched to a gene: 8. CDR3 sequence: CASSVGLAGVGGTDTQYF. The CDR3 DNA reads TGTGCCAGCAGCGTAGGCCTAGCGGGGGTTGGTGGCACAGATACGCAGTATTTT.

The chain is built from TRBV4-1 and TRBJ2-2; D could derive from TRBD1 or TRBD2 (6 bases each). Trimming stripped 4 bases from V and 5 bases from J, with 17 bases between. CDR3 length: 16 amino acids. The V gene's germline CDR1 is MGHRA and CDR2 YSYEKL. In nucleotides, the CDR3 is TGCGCCAGCAGCCTCCCTATGGAGGGGGGTACCGGGGAGCTGTTTTTT. It translates to CASSLPMEGGTGELFF.

The rearrangement uses TRBV15 and TRBJ1-1; D is undetermined. The CDR3 has 14 amino acids. Trimming removed 3 bases from V and 2 bases from J, with 10 bases in between. Germline lookup yields CDR1 LNHNV and CDR2 YYDKDF (reference sequence). The CDR3 spells CATSRFRGNTEAFF. CDR3 bases: TGTGCCACCAGCAGGTTTCGGGGTAACACTGAAGCTTTCTTT.

This sequence joins TRBV29-1 and TRBJ2-7; 12 positions match TRBD2. Germline trimming cut 1 base from V and 7 bases from J; bases unmatched to any gene: 8. The CDR3 has 15 residues. Germline V lookup: CDR1 SQVTM, CDR2 ANQGSEA. The CDR3 protein is CSVEAPGLAGGEQYF. CDR3 nucleotide sequence: TGCAGCGTTGAAGCGCCGGGACTAGCGGGTGGTGAGCAGTACTTC.

This clone was seen a few times. The chain uses TRBV5-6 and TRBJ1-1, with TRBD1 matching 7 bases. The CDR3 totals 14 residues. Germline lookup yields CDR1 SGHDT and CDR2 YYEEEE. Germline trimming cut 3 bases from V and 11 bases from J; bases unmatched to any gene: 13. CDR3 region: CASSWMTGNPGAFF. The CDR3 nucleotides are TGTGCCAGCAGCTGGATGACAGGGAATCCGGGGGCTTTCTTT.

The chain is built from TRBV5-1 and TRBJ2-1, with D tentatively TRBD1 (6 bases). The germline CDR1 and CDR2 sequences are SGHRS and YFSETQ. The length of the CDR3 is 15 residues. Trimming removed 1 base at V and 7 bases at J, with 15 bases between. CDR3 coding DNA: TGCGCCAGCAGCTTGCTCGGCAGGGGTAGAAATGAGCAGTTCTTC. Protein: CASSLLGRGRNEQFF.

This clone was counted once. The J gene is TRBJ1-5, the V gene TRBV12-3 or TRBV12-4, with 11 bases matching TRBD1. Trimming removed 9 bases from V and 6 bases from J; junction bases left unmatched: 1. CDR3 length: 12 residues. DNA for the CDR3: TGTGCCAGTGGACAGGGGGCTCAGCCCCAGCATTTT. Translated: CASGQGAQPQHF.

The V gene is TRBV27, the J gene TRBJ1-2; TRBD1 matches 8 bases. Germline V gene lookup returns CDR1 MNHEY and CDR2 SMNVEV (reference sequence). The CDR3 loop spans 16 amino acids. The V segment lost 1 base and the J segment 4 bases; nucleotides outside the gene matches: 8. The CDR3 DNA sequence: TGTGCCAGCAGTTTATTCGTTCGACAGGGGATCTATGGCTACACCTTC. Translating it yields CASSLFVRQGIYGYTF.

The V call is TRBV3-1 (or the pseudogene TRBV3-2), the J call TRBJ2-1; tentative D call: TRBD2 (6 bases). V shed 3 bases and J shed 13 bases, with 13 bases lying between them. There are 12 residues in the CDR3. Germline CDR1 and CDR2: LGHDT and YNNKEL (reference sequence). The CDR3 spells CASSHQDGGQFF. The CDR3 DNA reads TGTGCCAGCAGCCACCAGGACGGGGGTCAGTTCTTC.

V is TRBV27 and J is TRBJ1-2; 8 positions match TRBD1. The CDR3 consists of 14 residues. The junction had 8 bases not matched to a gene; V was cut back by 5 bases and J by 6 bases. Germline-derived CDR1 and CDR2 are MNHEY and SMNVEV (reference sequence). The DNA of the CDR3 is TGTGCCAGCAGTACCCAGGGGGCTTTGAATGGCTACACCTTC. It translates to CASSTQGALNGYTF.

V gene TRBV19 combines with J gene TRBJ1-1; possibly TRBD1 for D (6 bases). Deletions cut 4 bases from V and 0 bases from J, with 9 bases between. The V gene's germline CDR1 is LNHDA and CDR2 SQIVND (reference sequence). The CDR3 has 14 residues. The CDR3 spells CASSRTGLNTEAFF. In DNA form, the CDR3 reads TGTGCCAGTAGTAGAACAGGGTTGAACACTGAAGCTTTCTTT.

V gene TRBV7-3 combines with J gene TRBJ2-1; TRBD1 agrees at 7 bases. Germline-derived CDR1 and CDR2 are SGHTA and FQGTGA. Unmatched junction bases numbered 6, after V lost 1 base and J lost 6 bases. The CDR3 is 15 residues long. The CDR3 DNA reads as TGTGCCAGCAGCTTAAGAGGGGGCCAGGGCAATGAGCAGTTCTTC. Its protein product is CASSLRGGQGNEQFF.

The V gene is TRBV9, the J gene TRBJ1-5; maybe TRBD1 (6 bases). V was trimmed by 3 bases and J by 4 bases, leaving 14 bases between them. This CDR3 comprises 15 residues. Germline CDR1 and CDR2: SGDLS and YYNGEE. The CDR3 region is CASSATGTMNQPQHF. CDR3 nucleotide sequence: TGTGCCAGCAGCGCCACCGGGACAATGAATCAGCCCCAGCATTTT.

The chain joins TRBV3-1 (or the pseudogene TRBV3-2) to TRBJ2-5; TRBD2 matches at 7 bases. V was clipped by 1 base and J by 1 base; unmatched bases: 3. The CDR3 contains 15 residues. Germline assignment: CDR1 LGHDT and CDR2 YNNKEL (reference sequence). CDR3 nucleotide sequence: TGTGCCAGCAGCCAAGTGGCGGGAGCCCAAGAGACCCAGTACTTC. Its protein is CASSQVAGAQETQYF.

The J gene is TRBJ1-3, the V gene TRBV24-1, with D perhaps TRBD1 (5 bases). Germline V gene sequence: CDR1 KGHDR, CDR2 SFDVKD. The ends were cut back, 2 bases at V and 2 bases at J, with 18 bases in the middle. This CDR3 spans 18 amino acids. The CDR3 here is CATSDSWAGQFAGNTIYF. The CDR3 DNA is TGTGCCACCAGTGATTCGTGGGCAGGGCAGTTCGCTGGAAACACCATATATTTT.

This chain uses TRBV4-1 with TRBJ1-1; D gene unclear. V lost 1 base, J lost 4 bases, and 4 bases lay in between. The CDR3 spans 12 residues. The V gene's germline CDR1 is MGHRA and CDR2 YSYEKL. The CDR3 sequence: CASSQVGTEAFF. In DNA, the CDR3 is TGCGCCAGCAGCCAAGTAGGCACTGAAGCTTTCTTT.

This clone was recorded once. The chain recombines TRBV7-9 with TRBJ2-5, with TRBD1 matching over 10 bases. The V gene end was trimmed by 8 bases and the J gene end by 9 bases; junction bases not matched to a gene: 9. Germline V gene sequence: CDR1 SEHNR, CDR2 FQNEAQ (reference sequence). This CDR3 region has 13 residues. In nucleotides, the CDR3 is TGTGCCAGCTCCGGGACAGGGGCCGTGGCCCAGTACTTC. Amino acid sequence: CASSGTGAVAQYF.

The chain combines TRBV5-1 with TRBJ2-7; D may be TRBD1 or TRBD2 (6 bases each). Trimming removed 7 bases from V and 6 bases from J, with 26 bases in between. The CDR3 contains 16 residues. The germline V gene has CDR1 SGHRS and CDR2 YFSETQ. The CDR3 nucleotides are TGCGCCAGCTCCAAATTGGGGGGCGTCCAAGCAAGCGAGCAGTACTTC. Protein product: CASSKLGGVQASEQYF.

This clone was seen more than once but under ten times. The chain uses TRBV3-1 (or the pseudogene TRBV3-2) and TRBJ2-7; possibly TRBD1 or TRBD2 for D (5 bases each). This CDR3 is built from 16 residues. Germline V gene lookup returns CDR1 LGHDT and CDR2 YNNKEL (reference sequence). The ends were cut back, 0 bases at V and 3 bases at J, with 15 bases in the middle. The CDR3 protein is CASSQECTGAIYEQYF. In DNA, the CDR3 is TGTGCCAGCAGCCAAGAATGTACCGGGGCAATCTACGAGCAGTACTTC.

The J gene is TRBJ2-3, the V gene TRBV6-5; D remains unclear. CDR1 and CDR2 from the germline V gene are MNHEY and SVGAGI. The CDR3 is made up of 11 amino acids. Trimming removed 6 bases at V and 6 bases at J, with 7 bases between. The CDR3, as DNA: TGTGCCAGCAGCCCGGGTGATACGCAGTATTTT. It codes for CASSPGDTQYF.

The chain uses TRBV4-2 and TRBJ1-1, with 7 bases lining up with TRBD1. J gave up 4 bases and V 1 base, and 6 bases lay outside the gene matches. This CDR3 is 15 amino acids long. Germline assignment: CDR1 LGHNA and CDR2 YNFKEQ. This CDR3 reads CASSQAATGATEAFF. The CDR3 DNA follows: TGTGCCAGCAGCCAAGCTGCTACAGGGGCCACTGAAGCTTTCTTT.

This clone was observed a handful of times. The rearrangement joins TRBV29-1 to TRBJ1-5; 9 positions agree with TRBD1. The V and J ends lost 5 bases and 6 bases, in that order; junction bases with no gene match: 11. This CDR3 is 15 amino acids long. Germline V gene sequence: CDR1 SQVTM, CDR2 ANQGSEA. The CDR3: CSVNGTGRNIQPQHF. DNA for the CDR3: TGCAGCGTTAATGGGACAGGGAGAAATATTCAGCCCCAGCATTTT.

The rearrangement links TRBV4-3 to TRBJ1-1; TRBD1 agrees at 8 bases. CDR3 length equals 17 residues. V shed 0 bases, J shed 6 bases, and the junction held 12 bases outside the gene matches. Germline V CDR1 and CDR2: LGHNA, YSLEER. CDR3 region: CASSQDPGQGVIAEAFF. CDR3 sequence (DNA): TGCGCCAGCAGCCAAGACCCTGGACAGGGCGTTATCGCTGAAGCTTTCTTT.

CDR3 coding DNA: TGTGCCAGCAGCTTAGGAAGACAGGGGCTAGGGTATGGCTACACCTTC. This translates into CASSLGRQGLGYGYTF. The V call is TRBV7-2, the J call TRBJ1-2; 8 positions match TRBD1. V shed 1 base and J 5 bases; nucleotides not matched to a gene: 9. Germline CDR1 SGHTA, CDR2 FQGNSA. CDR3 size: 16 residues.

The V call is TRBV11-1, the J call TRBJ2-2; D gene unclear. V was shortened by 1 base and J by 0 bases, with 6 bases between the two germline ends. The length of the CDR3 is 15 residues. CDR1 and CDR2 from the germline V gene are SGHAT and FQDESV (reference sequence). CDR3 bases: TGTGCCAGCAGCTTAGTTAGGGCGAACACCGGGGAGCTGTTTTTT. This encodes CASSLVRANTGELFF.

The rearrangement joins TRBV6-5 to TRBJ1-2; D might be TRBD1 (5 bases). The germline V gene encodes CDR1 MNHEY and CDR2 SVGAGI. V gave up 6 bases and J gave up 6 bases, with 11 bases separating them. This CDR3 has 12 amino acids. This chain's CDR3 is CASSDSLHGYTF. The CDR3 DNA reads TGTGCCAGCAGCGACAGCTTACATGGCTACACCTTC.

V is TRBV12-3 or TRBV12-4 and J is TRBJ1-6; D call uncertain. The CDR3 length is 13 residues. Trimming removed 11 bases at V and 5 bases at J, with 13 bases between. The CDR3 sequence is CAAASTHNSPLHF. The DNA for the CDR3 is TGTGCCGCGGCATCCACCCATAATTCACCCCTCCACTTT.

The J gene is TRBJ1-1, the V gene TRBV29-1; D is undetermined. Trimming removed 6 bases from V and 1 base from J, with 12 bases in between. CDR3 length equals 13 residues. The V gene's germline CDR1 is SQVTM and CDR2 ANQGSEA. CDR3 DNA: TGCAGCGTCGGGGAAGGGTCGAACACTGAAGCTTTCTTT. Its translation: CSVGEGSNTEAFF.

V usage is TRBV6-5 and J usage is TRBJ2-3; D is uncertain. The germline CDR1 and CDR2 sequences are MNHEY and SVGAGI. The V end lost 2 bases, the J end lost 6 bases, and 15 bases lay between the germline ends. The CDR3 covers 15 residues. CDR3 DNA sequence: TGTGCCAGCAGTTACGTGGACCCCACGAGGGATACGCAGTATTTT. It is translated as CASSYVDPTRDTQYF.